A single TCR beta chain is shown here with its context. The sample comes from a study of blood T cell repertoires in COVID-19. Method: immunoSEQ multiplex PCR; TCRdb's copy keeps in-frame clones and lacks some. This table holds about 240,000 clones, around 86% found once. The trim removed 6 bases at V and 3 bases at J, leaving 4 bases unmatched. Looked up from germline, CDR1 is SEHNR and CDR2 is FQNEAQ (reference sequence). CDR3 length: 16 amino acids. This TCR was sampled from a woman in her sixties with active or convalescent COVID-19. Sequencing was carried out using peripheral blood. This chain uses TRBV7-9 with TRBJ2-1; 14 nucleotides align to TRBD2. Written as DNA, the CDR3 is TGTGCCAGCAGAAGCGGACTAGCGGGGGGCTACAATGAGCAGTTCTTC. It is translated as CASRSGLAGGYNEQFF.